Following are 23 T cell receptor beta chains from one sample sequenced in a study of molecular identifiers for immune sequencing clone quantification. In TCRdb, the PCR reads were re-called with MiXCR into one record per CDR3 protein. There are roughly 93,000 distinct CDR3 sequences in the sample; 15% to 20% occur only once, and around 0.8% lies in the top ten. The sequencing input was naive CD8+ T cells from blood, with Jurkat cell RNA spiked in. Indicated subset: FACS-sorted CD8+CD4-CCR7+CD45RA+ naive T cells. Receptors originate from a human donor in good health. Some libraries in this study had Jurkat cell RNA spiked in.

This clonotype appeared many times. The V call is TRBV6-5, the J call TRBJ2-3; D is unresolved. The CDR3 sequence is 13 residues long. The germline V gene encodes CDR1 MNHEY and CDR2 SVGAGI. Deletions cut 0 bases from V and 6 bases from J, with 7 bases between. CDR3 sequence: CASSYSGSDTQYF. In nucleotides, the CDR3 is TGTGCCAGCAGTTACTCTGGGTCTGATACGCAGTATTTT.

The table lists this clonotype with many counts. The gene calls are TRBV19 and TRBJ1-5; TRBD1 aligns across 7 bases. Trimming cost V 7 bases and J 7 bases; bases outside gene matches: 10. Germline CDR1 reads LNHDA; CDR2 reads SQIVND (reference sequence). The CDR3 contains 14 residues. CDR3 loop: CASTETGPSQPQHF. For the CDR3, the DNA is TGTGCCAGTACTGAGACAGGGCCCAGCCAGCCCCAGCATTTT.

This clonotype was seen at least ten times. The chain couples TRBV2 to TRBJ2-3, with unresolved D. This CDR3 is 15 amino acids long. Trimming removed 7 bases from V and 0 bases from J, with 14 bases in between. The germline V gene has CDR1 SNHLY and CDR2 FYNNEI. This chain's CDR3 is CASTRPDSSTDTQYF. The DNA for the CDR3 is TGTGCCAGCACCCGTCCGGATTCTAGCACAGATACGCAGTATTTT.

This clonotype was picked up many times. The chain recombines TRBV6-2 or TRBV6-3 with TRBJ2-1, with D uncertain. Trimming took off 4 bases at V and 5 bases at J, with 9 bases between the two ends. This CDR3 comprises 13 residues. Germline-derived CDR1 and CDR2 are MNHEY and SVGEGT. CDR3 nucleotides: TGTGCCAGCAGTTTAGGGCGGAACAATGAGCAGTTCTTC. It translates to CASSLGRNNEQFF.

In its sample, this clonotype was seen many times. The rearrangement joins TRBV6-2 or TRBV6-3 to TRBJ1-5; 8 positions match TRBD1. V gave up 8 bases and J gave up 1 base; unmatched junction bases: 10. CDR1 MNHEY and CDR2 SVGEGT come from the germline V gene. The CDR3 is 16 amino acids. The CDR3 sequence: CASSISGGWSNQPQHF. CDR3 DNA: TGTGCCAGCTCTATCTCAGGGGGCTGGAGCAATCAGCCCCAGCATTTT.

This clonotype was counted at least ten times. The chain carries TRBV27 and TRBJ1-6, with 8 nucleotides matching TRBD1. The length of the CDR3 is 16 residues. Germline V lookup: CDR1 MNHEY, CDR2 SMNVEV (reference sequence). The ends lost 5 bases at V and 9 bases at J; junction bases unmatched: 12. CDR3: CASSTTSGTGISPLHF. The DNA of the CDR3 is TGTGCCAGCAGTACTACGTCCGGGACAGGAATTTCACCCCTCCACTTT.

The gene calls are TRBV6-2 or TRBV6-3 and TRBJ2-7; perhaps D is TRBD1 or TRBD2 (5 bases each). The V end lost 7 bases, the J end lost 2 bases, and 12 bases lay between the germline ends. The CDR3 has 13 amino acids. Germline V CDR1 and CDR2: MNHEY, SVGEGT. The CDR3: CASTSGLAYEQYF. The CDR3, as DNA: TGTGCCAGCACGTCGGGGCTTGCCTACGAGCAGTACTTC.

The V call is TRBV28, the J call TRBJ2-3; no firm D call. Germline-derived CDR1 and CDR2 are MDHEN and SYDVKM. The CDR3 has 15 residues. With 1 base removed from V and 2 bases from J, the gap between germline ends came to 10 bases. The CDR3 sequence: CASSLSGNPTDTQYF. CDR3 bases: TGTGCCAGCAGTTTATCCGGCAATCCCACAGATACGCAGTATTTT.

In its sample, this clonotype was seen many times. The chain employs TRBV7-2 and TRBJ2-7; 10 positions agree with TRBD2. This CDR3 is built from 15 residues. J gave up 4 bases and V 5 bases, and 8 bases lay outside the gene matches. Germline V gene sequence: CDR1 SGHTA, CDR2 FQGNSA. This CDR3 reads CASSTQRGGVYEQYF. The CDR3, as DNA: TGTGCCAGCAGCACCCAGCGGGGGGGCGTGTACGAGCAGTACTTC.

This clonotype was picked up many times. This chain uses TRBV6-5 with TRBJ2-5, with a weak D call TRBD2 (5 bases). This CDR3 is 13 amino acids long. V dropped 0 bases and J dropped 4 bases, with 6 bases sitting between them. The germline V gene encodes CDR1 MNHEY and CDR2 SVGAGI. The CDR3 sequence: CASSYSRAETQYF. The CDR3 DNA sequence: TGTGCCAGCAGTTACTCGAGGGCAGAGACCCAGTACTTC.

This clonotype was observed at least ten times. The chain combines TRBV20-1 with TRBJ2-2; 7 positions agree with TRBD1. This CDR3 spans 15 amino acids. Germline V gene sequence: CDR1 DFQATT, CDR2 SNEGSKA (reference sequence). After removal of 0 bases from V and 1 base from J, the junction contained 2 bases not matched to a gene. The CDR3, as DNA: TGCAGTGCTAGAGATGGACAGGTGAACACCGGGGAGCTGTTTTTT. This sequence encodes CSARDGQVNTGELFF.

This clonotype showed up many times. The chain couples TRBV7-3 to TRBJ2-4, with TRBD2 as a possible D gene (6 bases). Germline CDR1 SGHTA, CDR2 FQGTGA. Trimming removed 4 bases at V and 8 bases at J, with 12 bases between. This CDR3 has 13 amino acids. CDR3 residues: CASSSSVSDIQYF. In nucleotides, the CDR3 is TGTGCCAGCAGCTCTAGCGTTTCGGACATTCAGTACTTC.

As regards this clonotype: Being one base from a much bigger clone, this may be a read error. The CDR3 protein is CGVLQGTYEQYF. CDR3 DNA sequence: TGCGGCGTTCTACAGGGTACCTACGAGCAGTACTTC. This chain links TRBV29-1 with TRBJ2-7, with a weak D call TRBD1 (6 bases). This CDR3 spans 12 amino acids. Germline values: CDR1 SQVTM, CDR2 ANQGSEA.

This clonotype occurred many times. V and J are TRBV7-9 and TRBJ2-7; maybe TRBD2 (6 bases). V was trimmed by 4 bases and J by 0 bases, leaving 10 bases between them. CDR3 length: 14 amino acids. CDR1 is SEHNR, CDR2 FQNEAQ, per germline (reference sequence). The CDR3: CASSSSGFSYEQYF. The CDR3 bases are TGTGCCAGCAGCTCGAGCGGGTTCTCCTACGAGCAGTACTTC.

This clonotype was observed at least ten times. The chain uses TRBV20-1 and TRBJ2-7; D might be TRBD1 or TRBD2, each matching 5 bases. V dropped 5 bases and J dropped 6 bases, with 17 bases sitting between them. This CDR3 contains 13 residues. Germline CDR1 is DFQATT and CDR2 is SNEGSKA (reference sequence). DNA of the CDR3: TGCAGTGCTGAACCGGGACCTGGCTCCGAGCAGTACTTC. This codes for CSAEPGPGSEQYF.

Concerning this clonotype itself: This may be a read error: a much more frequent sequence differs by one nucleotide. This chain joins TRBV27 and TRBJ1-2; D remains ambiguous. CDR1 and CDR2 from the germline V gene are MNHEY and SMNVEV (reference sequence). CDR3 size: 20 residues. Here the CDR3 reads CASGLSPLGELHLANYGYTF. The CDR3 DNA reads TGTGCCAGCGGTTTATCGCCCCTTGGGGAGCTACACTTAGCTAACTATGGCTACACCTTC.

A note on this clonotype: This may be a read error, as it is one base from a much larger clone. Likely a read error: the CDR3 ends without its conserved phenylalanine or tryptophan. CDR3 DNA sequence: TGTGCCAGCAGCTCCCTCGGGGACAACAATGAGCAGTTCCTC. The encoded protein is CASSSLGDNNEQFL. This rearrangement joins TRBV11-2 to TRBJ2-1; a weak D match, TRBD1 (6 bases). Germline V CDR1 and CDR2: SGHAT, FQNNGV. V was trimmed by 4 bases and J by 5 bases, leaving 12 bases between them. The CDR3 covers 14 residues.

This clonotype appeared many times. The chain employs TRBV13 and TRBJ2-5; 14 nucleotides align to TRBD2. Germline CDR1 is PRHDT and CDR2 is FYEKMQ (reference sequence). J lost 4 bases, V lost 5 bases, and 6 bases had no gene match. The CDR3 has 16 residues. The CDR3: CASSPGLAGARETQYF. The CDR3 nucleotides read TGTGCCAGCAGCCCGGGACTAGCGGGAGCCCGAGAGACCCAGTACTTC.

With regard to this clonotype: A single base separates this from a much larger clone, so it may be a read error. This chain connects TRBV19 to TRBJ1-2; D uncertain. The germline V and J ends were trimmed by 9 bases and 2 bases, with 19 bases remaining between them. The CDR3 totals 15 residues. Germline V lookup: CDR1 LNHDA, CDR2 SQIVND (reference sequence). The CDR3 reads CASVSILSGNYGYTF. The CDR3 DNA reads TGTGCCAGCGTGTCAATTCTTTCAGGCAACTATGGCTACACCTTC.

Notes on this clonotype: Being one base from a much bigger clone, this may be a read error. The chain carries TRBV20-1 and TRBJ1-3, with D possibly being TRBD1 (5 bases). V lost 5 bases to trimming and J lost 2 bases, with 16 bases between them. Germline V gene sequence: CDR1 DFQATT, CDR2 SNEGSKA (reference sequence). There are 15 residues in the CDR3. CDR3 residues: CSAADDTGAGNTIYF. The CDR3 DNA sequence: TGCAGTGCTGCGGACGACACGGGGGCTGGAAACACCATATATTTT.

There are many counts of this clonotype. This chain joins TRBV14 and TRBJ2-6, with 8 bases identical to TRBD1. The CDR3 contains 18 residues. Trimming took 5 bases from V and 1 from J; bases not matched to a gene: 10. The germline gives CDR1 SGHDN, CDR2 FVKESK. Written as DNA, the CDR3 is TGTGCCAGCAGCTTACCGGACAGGGTAGCATCTGGGGCCAACGTCCTGACTTTC. Translating gives CASSLPDRVASGANVLTF.

This clonotype was picked up a small number of times. Its ends do not fully match the called genes, so a read error is possible. The rearrangement links TRBV29-1 to TRBJ1-2; D is undetermined. The CDR3 extends over 18 amino acids. Germline V CDR1 and CDR2: SQVTM, ANQGSEA. In nucleotides, the CDR3 is TGCAGCGTTGAAGAGATTCCCCGGGAGGTGTCACCTAACAATGGCTACACCTTC. Translation gives CSVEEIPREVSPNNGYTF.

This clonotype has a count of ten or more. The chain is built from TRBV19 and TRBJ1-1; maybe TRBD1 (5 bases). This CDR3 spans 15 amino acids. Germline assignment: CDR1 LNHDA and CDR2 SQIVND (reference sequence). The V end lost 3 bases, the J end lost 1 base, and 12 bases lay between the germline ends. The CDR3, as DNA: TGTGCCAGTAGTATTGGGGGACGAGGGAACACTGAAGCTTTCTTT. It yields the protein CASSIGGRGNTEAFF.